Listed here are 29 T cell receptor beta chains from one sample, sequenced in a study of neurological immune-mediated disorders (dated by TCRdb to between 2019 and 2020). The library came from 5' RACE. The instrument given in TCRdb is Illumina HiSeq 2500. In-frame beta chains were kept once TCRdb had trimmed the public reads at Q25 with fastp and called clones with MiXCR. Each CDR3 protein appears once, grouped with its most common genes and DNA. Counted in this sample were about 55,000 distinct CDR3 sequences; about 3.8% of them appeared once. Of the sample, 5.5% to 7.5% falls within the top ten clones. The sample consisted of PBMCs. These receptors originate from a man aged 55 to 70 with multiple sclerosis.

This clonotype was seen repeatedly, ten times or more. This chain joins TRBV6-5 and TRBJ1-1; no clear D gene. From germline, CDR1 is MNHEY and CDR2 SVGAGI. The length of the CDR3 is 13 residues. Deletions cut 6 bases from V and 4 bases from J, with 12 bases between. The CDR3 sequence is CASRPYTGTEAFF. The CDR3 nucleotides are TGTGCCAGCAGACCCTACACGGGCACTGAAGCTTTCTTT.

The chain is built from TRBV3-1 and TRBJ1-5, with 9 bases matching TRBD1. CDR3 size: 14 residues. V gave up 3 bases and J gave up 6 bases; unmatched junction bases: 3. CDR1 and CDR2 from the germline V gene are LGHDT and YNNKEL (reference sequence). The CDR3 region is CASSQGTGRQPQHF. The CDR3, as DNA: TGTGCCAGCAGCCAGGGGACAGGGCGTCAGCCCCAGCATTTT.

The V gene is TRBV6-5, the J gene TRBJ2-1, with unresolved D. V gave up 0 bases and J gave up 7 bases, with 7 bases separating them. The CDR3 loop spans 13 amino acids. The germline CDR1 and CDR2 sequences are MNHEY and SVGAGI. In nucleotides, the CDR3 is TGTGCCAGCAGTTACTCGGCTATAAATGAGCAGTTCTTC. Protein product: CASSYSAINEQFF.

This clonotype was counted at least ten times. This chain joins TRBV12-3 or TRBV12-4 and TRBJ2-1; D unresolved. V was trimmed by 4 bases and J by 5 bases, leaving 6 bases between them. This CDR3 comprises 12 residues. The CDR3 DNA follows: TGTGCCAGCAGTTATTACAACAATGAGCAGTTCTTC. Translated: CASSYYNNEQFF.

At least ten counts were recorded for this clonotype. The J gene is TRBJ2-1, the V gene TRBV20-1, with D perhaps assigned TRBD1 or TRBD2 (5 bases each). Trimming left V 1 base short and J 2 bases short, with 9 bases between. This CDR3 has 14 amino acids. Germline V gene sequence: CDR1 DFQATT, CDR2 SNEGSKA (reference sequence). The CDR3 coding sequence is TGCAGTGCTAGAGGGGACCCTGCCTACAATGAGCAGTTCTTC. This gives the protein CSARGDPAYNEQFF.

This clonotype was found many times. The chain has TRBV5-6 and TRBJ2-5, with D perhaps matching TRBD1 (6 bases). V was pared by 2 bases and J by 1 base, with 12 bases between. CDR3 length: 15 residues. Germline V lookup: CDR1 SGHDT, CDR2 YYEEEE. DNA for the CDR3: TGTGCCAGCAGCTTAGGACAGTATGGCCAAGAGACCCAGTACTTC. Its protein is CASSLGQYGQETQYF.

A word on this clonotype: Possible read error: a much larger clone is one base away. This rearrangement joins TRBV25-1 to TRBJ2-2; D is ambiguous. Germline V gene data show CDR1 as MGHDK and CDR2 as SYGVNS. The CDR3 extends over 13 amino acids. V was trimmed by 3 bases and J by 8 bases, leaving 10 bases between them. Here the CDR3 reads CASSDIGRGELFF. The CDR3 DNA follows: TGTGCCAGCAGTGACATAGGTCGGGGGGAGCTGTTTTTT.

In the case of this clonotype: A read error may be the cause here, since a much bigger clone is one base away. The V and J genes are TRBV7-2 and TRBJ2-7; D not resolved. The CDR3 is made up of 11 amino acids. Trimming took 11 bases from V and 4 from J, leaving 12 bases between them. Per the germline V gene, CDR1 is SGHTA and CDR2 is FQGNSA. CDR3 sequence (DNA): TGTGCCGTCATCGTCGGGTACGAGCAGTACTTC. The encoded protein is CAVIVGYEQYF.

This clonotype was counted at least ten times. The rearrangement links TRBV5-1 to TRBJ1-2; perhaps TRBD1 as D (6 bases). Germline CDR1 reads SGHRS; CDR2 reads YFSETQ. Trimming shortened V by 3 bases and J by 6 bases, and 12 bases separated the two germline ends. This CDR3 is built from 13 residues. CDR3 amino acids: CASSSQGKDGYTF. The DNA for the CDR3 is TGCGCCAGCAGCTCGCAGGGGAAGGATGGCTACACCTTC.

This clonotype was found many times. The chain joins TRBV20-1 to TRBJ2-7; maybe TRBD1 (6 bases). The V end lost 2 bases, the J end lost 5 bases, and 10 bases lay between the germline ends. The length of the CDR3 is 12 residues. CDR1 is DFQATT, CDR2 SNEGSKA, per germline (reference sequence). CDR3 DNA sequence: TGCAGTGCTAGACCTTACAGGGACGAGCAGTACTTC. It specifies CSARPYRDEQYF.

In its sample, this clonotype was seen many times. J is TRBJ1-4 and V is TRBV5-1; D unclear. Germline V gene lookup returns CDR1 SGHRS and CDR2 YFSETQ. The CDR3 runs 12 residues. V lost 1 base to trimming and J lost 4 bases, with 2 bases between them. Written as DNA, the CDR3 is TGCGCCAGCAGCTTGAATAATGAAAAACTGTTTTTT. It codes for CASSLNNEKLFF. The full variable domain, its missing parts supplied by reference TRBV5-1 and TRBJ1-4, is KAGVTQTPRYLIKTRGQQVTLSCSPISGHRSVSWYQQTPGQGLQFLFEYFSETQRNKGNFPGRFSGRQFSNSRSEMNVSTLELGDSALYLCASSLNNEKLFFGSGTQLSVL.

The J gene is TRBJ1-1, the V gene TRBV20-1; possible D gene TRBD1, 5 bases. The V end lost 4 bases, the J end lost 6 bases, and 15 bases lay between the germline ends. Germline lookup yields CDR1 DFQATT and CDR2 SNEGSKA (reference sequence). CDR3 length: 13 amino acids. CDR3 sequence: CSANTRVGAEAFF. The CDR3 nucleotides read TGCAGTGCTAATACCAGGGTTGGGGCTGAAGCTTTCTTT.

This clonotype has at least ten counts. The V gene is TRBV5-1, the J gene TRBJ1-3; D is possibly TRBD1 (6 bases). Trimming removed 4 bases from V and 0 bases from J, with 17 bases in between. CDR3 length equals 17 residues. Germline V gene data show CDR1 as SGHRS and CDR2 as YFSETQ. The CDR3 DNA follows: TGCGCCAGCAGCCAACTAGGACAGAGCTACTCTGGAAACACCATATATTTT. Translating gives CASSQLGQSYSGNTIYF.

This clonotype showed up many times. Here the CDR3 reads CASSLGGRGDNEQFF. CDR3 coding DNA: TGCGCCAGCAGCTTAGGCGGGAGAGGCGACAATGAGCAGTTCTTC. The J gene is TRBJ2-1, the V gene TRBV5-1; TRBD2 aligns across 7 bases. The germline V gene encodes CDR1 SGHRS and CDR2 YFSETQ. The CDR3 is made up of 15 amino acids. V lost 2 bases to trimming and J lost 5 bases; unmatched junction nucleotides: 7. The full variable domain, rest sourced from reference TRBV5-1 and TRBJ2-1, is KAGVTQTPRYLIKTRGQQVTLSCSPISGHRSVSWYQQTPGQGLQFLFEYFSETQRNKGNFPGRFSGRQFSNSRSEMNVSTLELGDSALYLCASSLGGRGDNEQFFGPGTRLTVL.

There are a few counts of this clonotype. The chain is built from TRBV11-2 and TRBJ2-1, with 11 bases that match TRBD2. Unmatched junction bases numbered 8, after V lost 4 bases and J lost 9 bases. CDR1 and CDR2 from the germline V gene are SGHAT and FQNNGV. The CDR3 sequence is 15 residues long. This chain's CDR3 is CASSSLAGGMGEQFF. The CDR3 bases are TGTGCCAGCAGCTCTCTAGCGGGAGGTATGGGTGAGCAGTTCTTC.

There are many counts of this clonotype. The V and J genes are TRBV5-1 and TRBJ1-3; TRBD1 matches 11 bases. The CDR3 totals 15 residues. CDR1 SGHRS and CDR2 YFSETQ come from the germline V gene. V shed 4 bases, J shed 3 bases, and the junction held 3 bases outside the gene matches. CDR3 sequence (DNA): TGCGCCAGCAGCATCGGGACAGGGGGTGGAAACACCATATATTTT. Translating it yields CASSIGTGGGNTIYF.

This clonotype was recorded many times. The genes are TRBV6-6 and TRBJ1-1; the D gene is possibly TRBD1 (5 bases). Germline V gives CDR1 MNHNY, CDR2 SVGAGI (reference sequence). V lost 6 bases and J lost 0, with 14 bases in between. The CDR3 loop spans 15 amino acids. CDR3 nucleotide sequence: TGTGCCAGCAGCCAACCTGCGACAGTGAACACTGAAGCTTTCTTT. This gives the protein CASSQPATVNTEAFF.

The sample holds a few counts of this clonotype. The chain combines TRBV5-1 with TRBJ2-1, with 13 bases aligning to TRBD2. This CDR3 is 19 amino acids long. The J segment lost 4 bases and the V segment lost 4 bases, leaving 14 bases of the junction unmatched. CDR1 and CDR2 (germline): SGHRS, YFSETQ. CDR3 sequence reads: CASSEGTSGIRSAYNEQFF. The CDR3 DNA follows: TGCGCCAGCAGCGAAGGGACTAGCGGGATCCGGTCGGCTTACAATGAGCAGTTCTTC.

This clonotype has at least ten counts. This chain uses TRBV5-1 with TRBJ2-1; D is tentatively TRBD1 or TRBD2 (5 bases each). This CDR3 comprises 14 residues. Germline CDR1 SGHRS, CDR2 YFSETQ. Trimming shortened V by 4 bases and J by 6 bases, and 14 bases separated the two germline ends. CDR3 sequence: CASSLGRVGNEQFF. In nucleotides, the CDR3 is TGCGCCAGCAGCCTGGGACGGGTAGGCAATGAGCAGTTCTTC.

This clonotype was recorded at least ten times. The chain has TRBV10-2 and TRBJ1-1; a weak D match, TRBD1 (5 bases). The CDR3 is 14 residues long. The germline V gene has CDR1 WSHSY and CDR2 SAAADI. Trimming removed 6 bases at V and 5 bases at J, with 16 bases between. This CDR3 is CASSGADRGTEAFF. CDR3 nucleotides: TGCGCCAGCAGCGGGGCCGACCGGGGGACTGAAGCTTTCTTT.

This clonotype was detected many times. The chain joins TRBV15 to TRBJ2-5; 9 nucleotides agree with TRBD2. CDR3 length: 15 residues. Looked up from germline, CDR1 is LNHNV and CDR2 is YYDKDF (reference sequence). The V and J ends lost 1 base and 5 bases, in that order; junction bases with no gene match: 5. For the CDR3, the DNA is TGTGCCACCAGCAGAGGCGGGGGGGCGGAGGAGACCCAGTACTTC. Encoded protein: CATSRGGGAEETQYF.

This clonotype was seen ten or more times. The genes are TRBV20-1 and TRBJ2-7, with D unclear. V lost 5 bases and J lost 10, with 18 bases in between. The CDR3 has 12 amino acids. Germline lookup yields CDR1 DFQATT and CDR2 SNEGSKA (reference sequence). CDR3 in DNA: TGCAGTGCTTCTCCAACCGCGGAGAGCCAGTACTTC. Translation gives CSASPTAESQYF.

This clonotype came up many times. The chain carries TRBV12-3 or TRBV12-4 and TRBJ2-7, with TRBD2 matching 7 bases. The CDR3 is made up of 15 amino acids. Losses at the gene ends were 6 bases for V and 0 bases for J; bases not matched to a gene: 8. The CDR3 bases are TGTGCCAGCAGCCCCCGGGGGGACTACTCCTACGAGCAGTACTTC. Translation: CASSPRGDYSYEQYF.

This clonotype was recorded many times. CDR3 region: CATSWGFGNQPQHF. CDR3 nucleotide sequence: TGTGCCACGTCCTGGGGCTTCGGCAATCAGCCCCAGCATTTT. The gene calls are TRBV3-1 and TRBJ1-5; D perhaps matches TRBD1 (5 bases). The CDR3 totals 14 residues. V was clipped by 10 bases and J by 2 bases, with 15 bases between them. Germline lookup yields CDR1 LGHDT and CDR2 YNNKEL (reference sequence).

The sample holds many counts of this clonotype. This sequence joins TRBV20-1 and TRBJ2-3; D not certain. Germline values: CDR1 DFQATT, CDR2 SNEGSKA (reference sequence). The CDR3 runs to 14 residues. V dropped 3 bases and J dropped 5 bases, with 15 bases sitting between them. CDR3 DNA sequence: TGCAGTGCTAGTGCCAGTCACCACATAGATACGCAGTATTTT. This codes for CSASASHHIDTQYF.

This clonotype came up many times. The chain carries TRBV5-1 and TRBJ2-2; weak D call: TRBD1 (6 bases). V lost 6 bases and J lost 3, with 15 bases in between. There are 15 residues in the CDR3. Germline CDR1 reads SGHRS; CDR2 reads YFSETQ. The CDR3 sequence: CASTNRTEDTGELFF. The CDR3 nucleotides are TGCGCCAGCACGAATAGGACAGAGGACACCGGGGAGCTGTTTTTT.

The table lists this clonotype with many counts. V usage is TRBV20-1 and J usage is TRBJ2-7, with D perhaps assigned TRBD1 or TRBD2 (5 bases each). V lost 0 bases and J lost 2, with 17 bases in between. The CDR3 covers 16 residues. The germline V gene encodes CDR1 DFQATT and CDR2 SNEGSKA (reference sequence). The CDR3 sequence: CSARDLSGQQPYEQYF. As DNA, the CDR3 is TGCAGTGCTAGAGATCTATCGGGGCAGCAGCCCTACGAGCAGTACTTC.

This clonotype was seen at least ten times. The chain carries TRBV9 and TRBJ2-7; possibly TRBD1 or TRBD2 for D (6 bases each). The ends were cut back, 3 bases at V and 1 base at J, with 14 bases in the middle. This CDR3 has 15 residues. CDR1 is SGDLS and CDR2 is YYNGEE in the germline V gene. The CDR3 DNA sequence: TGTGCCAGCAGCGCTGGGGGGCACAGTTCCTACGAGCAGTACTTC. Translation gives CASSAGGHSSYEQYF.

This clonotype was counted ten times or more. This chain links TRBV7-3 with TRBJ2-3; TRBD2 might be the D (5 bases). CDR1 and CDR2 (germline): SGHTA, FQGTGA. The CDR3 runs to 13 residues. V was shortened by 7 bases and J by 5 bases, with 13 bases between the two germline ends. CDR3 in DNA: TGTGCCAGCACCCGGCGAGAGGGAGATACGCAGTATTTT. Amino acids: CASTRREGDTQYF. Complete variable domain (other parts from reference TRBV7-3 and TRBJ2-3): GAGVSQTPSNKVTEKGKYVELRCDPISGHTALYWYRQSLGQGPEFLIYFQGTGAADDSGLPNDRFFAVRPEGSVSTLKIQRTERGDSAVYLCASTRREGDTQYFGPGTRLTVL.